Listed below are T cell receptor beta chains from one sample, sequenced in a study of cytomegalovirus exposure and HLA in healthy donors. Data came from immunoSEQ multiplex PCR; TCRdb stores just in-frame clones and leaves some out. The repertoire has over 150,000 clones, 80% of them found once; the top ten carry roughly 9.7%. Material: PBMCs. The receptor set was obtained from a man in his late teens or twenties in good health and CMV-seropositive. The CDR3 runs from the conserved cysteine through the conserved F or W. The D gene is left open where the match is weak. Size is stated for part of the rows, as once, few or many counts, or as a class when the clone is expanded.

DNA: TGTGCCAGCCGGAGCTCTGGGGCCAACGTCCTGACTTTC
CDR3: CASRSSGANVLTF
V: TRBV6-4
size: NA
D: NA
J: TRBJ2-6

DNA: TGTGCCAGCAGCCCCTTAGTCGGGGGGAATCAGCCCCAGCATTTT
CDR3: CASSPLVGGNQPQHF
V: TRBV7-2
size: NA
D: NA
J: TRBJ1-5

DNA: TGTGCCAGCAGTTCCGGACAGGGTGAGATTATAGATGGCTACACCTTC
CDR3: CASSSGQGEIIDGYTF
V: TRBV6-6
size: few
D: TRBD1
J: TRBJ1-2

DNA: TGTGCCAGCAGCCCCCCGGAGCGGGGGGTTTACAATGAGCAGTTCTTC
CDR3: CASSPPERGVYNEQFF
V: TRBV5-4
size: NA
D: TRBD2
J: TRBJ2-1

DNA: TGTGCCAGCAGCGGATCACAGGGGGCTTTGGTAACCCAGTACTTC
CDR3: CASSGSQGALVTQYF
V: TRBV7-7
size: NA
D: TRBD1
J: TRBJ2-5

DNA: TGTGCCAGCCGGAGGGGGGGTATCTACGAGCAGTACTTC
CDR3: CASRRGGIYEQYF
V: TRBV28
size: NA
D: NA
J: TRBJ2-7

DNA: TGCGCCAGCAGCTTGGGGGGCCGGAACAATGAGCAGTTCTTC
CDR3: CASSLGGRNNEQFF
V: TRBV5-1
size: NA
D: NA
J: TRBJ2-1

DNA: TGTGCCAGCAGTGAACGGGGGAACAGAAATAGCAATCAGCCCCAGCATTTT
CDR3: CASSERGNRNSNQPQHF
V: TRBV6-1
size: NA
D: NA
J: TRBJ1-5

DNA: TGTGCCGCTGGACGGGGGAAAAATGAAAAACTGTTTTTT
CDR3: CAAGRGKNEKLFF
V: TRBV10-3
size: NA
D: NA
J: TRBJ1-4

DNA: TGCGCCAGCAGCCGGTTTGGGGGACAGGGCATTTCCGGGGAGCTGTTTTTT
CDR3: CASSRFGGQGISGELFF
V: TRBV4-1
size: NA
D: TRBD1
J: TRBJ2-2

DNA: TGTGCCAGCACGATGAGCCCGGGGGACCACACCGGGGAGCTGTTTTTT
CDR3: CASTMSPGDHTGELFF
V: TRBV7-2
size: once
D: NA
J: TRBJ2-2

DNA: TGTGCCAGCAGCCGTGGGGGACTAGACTACGAGCAGTACTTC
CDR3: CASSRGGLDYEQYF
V: TRBV11-2
size: NA
D: TRBD2
J: TRBJ2-7

DNA: TGCGCCAGCAGCCCTCGGACTAGCGGGAAGGAGACCCAGTACTTC
CDR3: CASSPRTSGKETQYF
V: TRBV5-1
size: NA
D: TRBD2
J: TRBJ2-5

DNA: TGTGCCAGCAGTCGGGAGGGTGAAAAACTGTTTTTT
CDR3: CASSREGEKLFF
V: TRBV6-6
size: NA
D: NA
J: TRBJ1-4

DNA: TGCGGCTTTAGGGCGGGACGTGGCTACACCTTC
CDR3: CGFRAGRGYTF
V: TRBV20-1
size: NA
D: NA
J: TRBJ1-2

DNA: TGTGCCAGCAGTGCAAGCGGGGGGACCTACGAGCAGTACTTC
CDR3: CASSASGGTYEQYF
V: TRBV4-2
size: NA
D: TRBD2
J: TRBJ2-7

DNA: TGCGCCAGCAGCCCGAGTGGGAGCACCATATATTTT
CDR3: CASSPSGSTIYF
V: TRBV4-1
size: NA
D: NA
J: TRBJ1-3

DNA: TGTGCCAGCAGTAGAACGAGGACAGCGAACACCGGGGAGCTGTTTTTT
CDR3: CASSRTRTANTGELFF
V: TRBV11-2
size: NA
D: NA
J: TRBJ2-2